These T cell receptor beta chains were read from a single sample in a study of shared T cell receptors in the human thymus. The repertoire was sequenced with immunoSEQ multiplex PCR; TCRdb's copy has only in-frame clones and lacks some. The sample has 650,000 to 950,000 clones, 80% to 90% seen once. The same sample was also studied in work on human thymus T cells.

The specimen was thymocytes. All receptors derive from a girl under three years old with a congenital heart defect. The CDR3 runs from the conserved cysteine through the conserved F or W. Fields, in order: CDR3 protein, CDR3 DNA, J gene, clone size, V gene, D gene. A D gene is named only where the DNA matches it firmly. The size of a clone is reported for some rows only, either as once, few or many, or as a class for expanded clones.

CDR3aa: CASSLVAVPIATQYF; CDR3nt: TGTGCCAGCAGCTTGGTTGCAGTTCCCATCGCCACCCAGTACTTC; j_gene: TRBJ2-5; abundance: -; v_gene: TRBV5-6; d_gene: -
CDR3aa: CASSEANLRDFSGNTIYF; CDR3nt: TGTGCCAGCAGTGAAGCGAACCTAAGGGACTTCTCTGGAAACACCATATATTTT; j_gene: TRBJ1-3; abundance: -; v_gene: TRBV2; d_gene: -
CDR3aa: CASSSKENRAAETQYF; CDR3nt: TGTGCCAGCAGTTCGAAAGAGAACAGGGCGGCGGAGACCCAGTACTTC; j_gene: TRBJ2-5; abundance: -; v_gene: TRBV28; d_gene: -
CDR3aa: CASSDPHWGDGSYEQYF; CDR3nt: TGTGCCAGCAGTGACCCTCATTGGGGGGATGGGTCCTACGAGCAGTACTTC; j_gene: TRBJ2-7; abundance: -; v_gene: TRBV6-1; d_gene: -
CDR3aa: CASSPLTGEPPLHF; CDR3nt: TGTGCCAGCAGCCCTCTTACCGGGGAACCACCCCTCCACTTT; j_gene: TRBJ1-6; abundance: -; v_gene: TRBV9; d_gene: -
CDR3aa: CASSPRRREPYGYTF; CDR3nt: TGTGCCAGCAGCCCTCGACGGAGAGAACCGTATGGCTACACCTTC; j_gene: TRBJ1-2; abundance: -; v_gene: TRBV13; d_gene: -
CDR3aa: CASSLSPLGGYGYTF; CDR3nt: TGTGCCAGCAGCTTGTCCCCTTTGGGGGGCTATGGCTACACCTTC; j_gene: TRBJ1-2; abundance: -; v_gene: TRBV5-4; d_gene: -
CDR3aa: CASSERPQDNEQFF; CDR3nt: TGTGCCAGCAGTGAAAGACCTCAGGACAATGAGCAGTTCTTC; j_gene: TRBJ2-1; abundance: -; v_gene: TRBV6-1; d_gene: -
CDR3aa: CASSEFRGGAAEAFF; CDR3nt: TGTGCCAGCAGTGAATTTCGGGGGGGCGCCGCTGAAGCTTTCTTT; j_gene: TRBJ1-1; abundance: -; v_gene: TRBV25-1; d_gene: -
CDR3aa: CAIGRVRTDTQYF; CDR3nt: TGTGCCATCGGGCGGGTTCGCACAGATACGCAGTATTTT; j_gene: TRBJ2-3; abundance: -; v_gene: TRBV10-3; d_gene: -
CDR3aa: CASIDGTSGGNEQFF; CDR3nt: TGTGCCAGCATAGATGGGACTAGCGGGGGCAATGAGCAGTTCTTC; j_gene: TRBJ2-1; abundance: -; v_gene: TRBV5-4; d_gene: TRBD2
CDR3aa: CASSGGNTIYF; CDR3nt: TGCGCCAGCAGCGGGGGAAACACCATATATTTT; j_gene: TRBJ1-3; abundance: once; v_gene: TRBV10-1; d_gene: -
CDR3aa: CASSDGTATYSNQPQHF; CDR3nt: TGTGCCAGCAGTGATGGAACAGCCACTTATAGCAATCAGCCCCAGCATTTT; j_gene: TRBJ1-5; abundance: -; v_gene: TRBV2; d_gene: -
CDR3aa: CASSVGQATAYEQYF; CDR3nt: TGTGCCAGCAGCGTAGGACAGGCCACCGCCTACGAGCAGTACTTC; j_gene: TRBJ2-7; abundance: once; v_gene: TRBV7-6; d_gene: TRBD1
CDR3aa: CASTKGQDTQYF; CDR3nt: TGTGCCAGCACTAAAGGACAGGATACGCAGTATTTT; j_gene: TRBJ2-3; abundance: -; v_gene: TRBV9; d_gene: -
CDR3aa: CASSLARGNIQYF; CDR3nt: TGCGCCAGCAGCTTGGCCCGGGGGAACATTCAGTACTTC; j_gene: TRBJ2-4; abundance: -; v_gene: TRBV5-1; d_gene: -
CDR3aa: CASRDLAGDEQFF; CDR3nt: TGTGCCAGCAGGGATCTAGCGGGGGATGAGCAGTTCTTC; j_gene: TRBJ2-1; abundance: once; v_gene: TRBV2; d_gene: TRBD2